This T cell receptor (beta chain) stems from a study of T cell changes during pregnancy in multiple sclerosis. The count of this clone is one. Produced via immunoSEQ multiplex PCR; TCRdb's table is partial and in-frame only. The sample records nearly 45,000 clones, 95% to 96% being singletons. Trimming pared 4 bases from V and 5 bases from J, leaving 20 bases between. The CDR3 loop spans 16 amino acids. CDR1 LNHDA and CDR2 SQIVND come from the germline V gene (reference sequence). This sequence originates from a female donor with multiple sclerosis, enrolled in a pregnancy study. V gene TRBV19 combines with J gene TRBJ1-1; D gene uncertain. This sample comprised peripheral blood, obtained in the second trimester of pregnancy. The CDR3 spells CASSTPRGKGGTEAFF. The CDR3 region has the DNA TGTGCCAGTAGTACGCCCCGGGGAAAGGGAGGTACTGAAGCTTTCTTT. Supplemented by reference TRBV19 and TRBJ1-1, the full variable domain reads DGGITQSPKYLFRKEGQNVTLSCEQNLNHDAMYWYRQDPGQGLRLIYYSQIVNDFQKGDIAEGYSVSREKKESFPLTVTSAQKNPTAFYLCASSTPRGKGGTEAFFGQGTRLTVV.